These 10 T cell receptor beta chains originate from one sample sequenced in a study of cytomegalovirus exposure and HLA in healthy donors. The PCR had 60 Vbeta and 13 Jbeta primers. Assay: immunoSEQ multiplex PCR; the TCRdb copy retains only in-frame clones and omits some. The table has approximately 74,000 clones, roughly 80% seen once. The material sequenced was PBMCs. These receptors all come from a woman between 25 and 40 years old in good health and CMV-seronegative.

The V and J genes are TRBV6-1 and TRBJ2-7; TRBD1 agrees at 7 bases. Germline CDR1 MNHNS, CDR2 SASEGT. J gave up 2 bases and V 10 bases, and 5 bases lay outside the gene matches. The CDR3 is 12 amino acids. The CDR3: CATFQGAYEQYF. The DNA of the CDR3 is TGTGCCACCTTCCAGGGGGCCTACGAGCAGTACTTC.

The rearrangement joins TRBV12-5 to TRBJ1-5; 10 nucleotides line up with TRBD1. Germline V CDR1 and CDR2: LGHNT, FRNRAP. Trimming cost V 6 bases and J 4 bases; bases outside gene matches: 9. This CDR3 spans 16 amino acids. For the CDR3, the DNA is TGTGCTAGTGGACCCCTGGACAGGGGGGATAATCAGCCCCAGCATTTT. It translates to CASGPLDRGDNQPQHF.

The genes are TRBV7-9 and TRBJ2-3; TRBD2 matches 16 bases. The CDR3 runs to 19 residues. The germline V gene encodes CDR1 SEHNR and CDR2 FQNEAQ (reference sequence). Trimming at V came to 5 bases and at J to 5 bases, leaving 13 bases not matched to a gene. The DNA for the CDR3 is TGTGCCAGCAGCCTTTCCTCCGGGACTAGCGGGGGGGCGGGAGATACGCAGTATTTT. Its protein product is CASSLSSGTSGGAGDTQYF.

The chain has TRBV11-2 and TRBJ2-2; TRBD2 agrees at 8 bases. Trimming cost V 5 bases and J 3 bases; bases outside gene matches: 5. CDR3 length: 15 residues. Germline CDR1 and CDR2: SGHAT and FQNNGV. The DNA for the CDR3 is TGTGCCAGCAGCCCGCGGGGGGCGGACACCGGGGAGCTGTTTTTT. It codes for CASSPRGADTGELFF.

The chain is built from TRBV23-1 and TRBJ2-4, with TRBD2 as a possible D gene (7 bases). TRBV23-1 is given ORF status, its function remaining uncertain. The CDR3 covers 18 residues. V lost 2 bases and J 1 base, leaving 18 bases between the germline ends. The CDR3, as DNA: TGCGCCAGCAGTCAAGGTCGCGGGGGCAGAGTCGCCAAAAACATTCAGTACTTC. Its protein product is CASSQGRGGRVAKNIQYF.

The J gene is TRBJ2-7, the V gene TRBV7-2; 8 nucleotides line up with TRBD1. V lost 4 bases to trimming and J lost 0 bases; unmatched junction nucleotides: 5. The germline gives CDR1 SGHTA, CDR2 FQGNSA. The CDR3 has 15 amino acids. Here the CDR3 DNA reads TGTGCCAGCAGCTCCCGACAGGGGAGCTCCTACGAGCAGTACTTC. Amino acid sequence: CASSSRQGSSYEQYF.

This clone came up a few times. CDR3 coding DNA: TGTGCCTGGAGTGGAAGGGGCGGCAATCAGCCCCAGCATTTT. Protein sequence: CAWSGRGGNQPQHF. The V gene is TRBV30, the J gene TRBJ1-5; weak D call: TRBD1 (5 bases). The V gene lost 1 base and the J gene lost 2 bases, with 9 bases spanning the gap. CDR1 is GTSNPN and CDR2 is SVGIG in the germline V gene (reference sequence). This CDR3 region has 14 residues.

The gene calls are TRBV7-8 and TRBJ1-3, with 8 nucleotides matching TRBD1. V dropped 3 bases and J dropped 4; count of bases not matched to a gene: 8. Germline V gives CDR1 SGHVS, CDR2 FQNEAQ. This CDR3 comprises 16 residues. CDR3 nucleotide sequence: TGTGCCAGCAGCTTTACAGGGGGAACGTGGGGAAACACCATATATTTT. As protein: CASSFTGGTWGNTIYF.

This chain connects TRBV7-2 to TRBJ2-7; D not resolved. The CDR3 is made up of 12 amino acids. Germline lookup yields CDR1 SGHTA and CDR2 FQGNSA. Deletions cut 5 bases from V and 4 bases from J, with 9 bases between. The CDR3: CASSLTSYEQYF. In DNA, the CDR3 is TGTGCCAGCAGCCTGACATCGTACGAGCAGTACTTC.

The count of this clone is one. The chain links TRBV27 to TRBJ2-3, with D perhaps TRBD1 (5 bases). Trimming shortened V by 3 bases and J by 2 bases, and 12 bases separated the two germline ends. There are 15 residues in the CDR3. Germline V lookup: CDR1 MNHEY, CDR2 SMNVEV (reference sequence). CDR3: CASSFSRTNTDTQYF. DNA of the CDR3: TGTGCCAGCAGTTTTTCACGGACAAACACAGATACGCAGTATTTT.